One and the same sample provided the 6 T cell receptor beta chains below, sequenced in a study of T cell repertoires and HLA-DP antigens. Their antigen targets remain unknown. TCRdb's copy holds only in-frame clones and misses some; the assay was immunoSEQ multiplex PCR. The table lists 65,000 to 95,000 clones, around four fifths of them singletons. The sequenced material came from CD4+ T cells from PBMCs. All receptors come from a man aged 55 to 69 in good health and CMV-seronegative.

The rearrangement joins TRBV12-5 to TRBJ2-2; TRBD2 might be the D (6 bases). The ends were cut back, 9 bases at V and 4 bases at J, with 15 bases in the middle. Germline CDR1 LGHNT, CDR2 FRNRAP. CDR3 length: 14 residues. CDR3 in amino acids: CASSGTLSTGELFF. CDR3 DNA sequence: TGTGCTAGCTCCGGGACTTTGAGCACCGGGGAGCTGTTTTTT.

Only one count was recorded for this clone. This chain joins TRBV5-8 and TRBJ2-4; D unresolved. The CDR3 runs to 10 residues. From germline, CDR1 is SGHTS and CDR2 YDEGEE. V was trimmed by 3 bases and J by 16 bases, leaving 11 bases between them. The CDR3 DNA is TGTGCCAGCAGCTCCATGGATTCATACTTC. Its protein product is CASSSMDSYF.

In this sample, this clone turned up once. The chain recombines TRBV5-1 with TRBJ2-3, with D perhaps matching TRBD1 (5 bases). Deletions cut 1 base from V and 1 base from J, with 10 bases between. Germline V gene lookup returns CDR1 SGHRS and CDR2 YFSETQ. The CDR3 has 15 amino acids. Written as DNA, the CDR3 is TGCGCCAGCAGCTTGCCAACAGGAGGCACAGATACGCAGTATTTT. Its protein is CASSLPTGGTDTQYF.

The chain carries TRBV30 and TRBJ2-7, with D perhaps matching TRBD1 (6 bases). The CDR3 spans 13 residues. The V end was cut by 5 bases, the J end by 2 bases, with 13 bases between. CDR1 GTSNPN and CDR2 SVGIG come from the germline V gene (reference sequence). In nucleotides, the CDR3 is TGTGCCTGGGCGAGGACAGCTCCCTACGAGCAGTACTTC. Its protein product is CAWARTAPYEQYF.

V usage is TRBV5-8 and J usage is TRBJ1-1, with 7 bases lining up with TRBD1. With 3 bases clipped from V and 2 bases from J, the junction kept 10 bases outside the gene matches. CDR3 length equals 16 residues. Germline CDR1 reads SGHTS; CDR2 reads YDEGEE. As DNA, the CDR3 is TGTGCCAGCAGCTACTACAGGGGTATAGGAAACACTGAAGCTTTCTTT. This translates into CASSYYRGIGNTEAFF.

The rearrangement links TRBV4-1 to TRBJ1-2; D not resolved. Germline V lookup: CDR1 MGHRA, CDR2 YSYEKL. Deletions cut 5 bases from V and 1 base from J, with 14 bases between. This CDR3 region has 15 residues. CDR3 DNA sequence: TGCGCCAGCAGCGCTGGTCCCGGAAATAACTATGGCTACACCTTC. Its translation is CASSAGPGNNYGYTF.